These 28 T cell receptor beta chains were all obtained from the same sample, sequenced in a study of vaccination and CD4 T cells after COVID-19. These receptors have no identified antigens. With the Oncomine TCR Beta short-read assay, DNA from cultured CD4+ T cells was sequenced. TCRdb analysed the PCR reads with MiXCR anew, one entry per CDR3 protein. In the table there are roughly 5,000 distinct CDR3 sequences, roughly 28% of which are singletons. Regarding treatment: approximately 11-day PBMC culture with coronavirus spike peptide pools or control peptides (ViraFEST assay). Ahead of the COVID-19 pandemic (2011-2018), the CD4+ T cells of the unexposed donor were collected. The sequenced sample was CD4+ T cells from blood, cultured in vitro. The origin of the receptors is a human donor in good health.

The V call is TRBV6-4, the J call TRBJ1-1, with no clear D. Between the trimmed V and J ends, which lost 3 bases and 5 bases, there was a span of 10 bases. Germline V gene lookup returns CDR1 MRHNA and CDR2 SNTAGT. This CDR3 region has 13 residues. The CDR3 sequence: CASSESRATEAFF. The CDR3 DNA reads as TGTGCCAGCAGTGAATCGAGGGCTACTGAAGCTTTCTTT.

This clonotype has only a few counts. The CDR3 loop is CASSVGARLGNTIYF. CDR3 in DNA: TGTGCCAGCAGTGTAGGGGCCCGTCTGGGAAACACCATATATTTT. The V call is TRBV6-1, the J call TRBJ1-3, with D perhaps matching TRBD1 (5 bases). Germline CDR1 and CDR2: MNHNS and SASEGT. This CDR3 spans 15 amino acids. Between the trimmed V and J ends, which lost 4 bases and 4 bases, there was a span of 14 bases.

The chain combines TRBV6-1 with TRBJ1-6; D might be TRBD1 (6 bases). Trimming removed 9 bases at V and 8 bases at J, with 14 bases between. The CDR3 extends over 13 amino acids. Germline loops: CDR1 MNHNS, CDR2 SASEGT. The CDR3 is CASRREGDSPLHF. The CDR3 DNA reads TGTGCCAGTCGGAGGGAGGGGGATTCACCCCTCCACTTT.

The chain has TRBV12-5 and TRBJ1-6; D is perhaps TRBD1 (5 bases). CDR3 length: 14 residues. Germline values: CDR1 LGHNT, CDR2 FRNRAP. Between the trimmed V and J ends, which lost 9 bases and 7 bases, there was a span of 16 bases. The CDR3 region has the DNA TGTGCTAGCCGGGGGGGGGGAGGGAATTCACCCCTCCACTTT. Translated: CASRGGGGNSPLHF.

This chain joins TRBV11-1 and TRBJ1-2, with D unresolved. The length of the CDR3 is 14 residues. Germline V CDR1 and CDR2: SGHAT, FQDESV (reference sequence). V shed 3 bases and J shed 3 bases, with 11 bases lying between them. Here the CDR3 DNA reads TGTGCCAGCAGCTTGGTAACGGACGACTATGGCTACACCTTC. Protein sequence: CASSLVTDDYGYTF.

The rearrangement links TRBV12-3 or TRBV12-4 to TRBJ2-1, with TRBD2 as a possible D gene (7 bases). CDR3 length: 16 residues. Trimming took 5 bases from V and 6 from J, leaving 20 bases between them. As DNA, the CDR3 is TGTGCCAGCAGTATTTCTGGGGGGGCCAAGGGCAATGAGCAGTTCTTC. Residues: CASSISGGAKGNEQFF.

CDR3 in DNA: TGCGCCAGCAGTGAGTCGTACCTGCAGGATGGCTACACCTTC. Translated: CASSESYLQDGYTF. The rearrangement joins TRBV10-2 to TRBJ1-2; D is unclear. Trimming stripped 0 bases from V and 6 bases from J, with 11 bases between. From germline, CDR1 is WSHSY and CDR2 SAAADI. The CDR3 length is 14 residues.

Relative to its sample, this clonotype is medium-sized (0.01 to 0.1%). The rearrangement links TRBV20-1 to TRBJ1-5, with D tentatively TRBD1 (6 bases). CDR1 and CDR2 (germline): DFQATT, SNEGSKA (reference sequence). The germline V and J ends were trimmed by 1 base and 4 bases, with 11 bases remaining between them. The CDR3 has 14 amino acids. DNA for the CDR3: TGCAGTGCTAGAGGGGGGGGCATAAATCAGCCCCAGCATTTT. This translates into CSARGGGINQPQHF.

This clonotype has a handful of counts. This rearrangement joins TRBV6-1 to TRBJ1-2, with a tentative D call TRBD1 (5 bases). V dropped 8 bases and J dropped 2 bases, with 12 bases sitting between them. The CDR3 covers 13 residues. CDR1 MNHNS and CDR2 SASEGT come from the germline V gene. The CDR3 sequence is CASSLGENYGYTF. As DNA, the CDR3 is TGTGCCAGCTCCTTGGGGGAGAACTATGGCTACACCTTC.

In its sample, this clonotype was seen once. In DNA form, the CDR3 reads TGTGCCAGCAGCCAAGGTGTAGGAGGGGCCGAAGCTTTCTTT. Its translation is CASSQGVGGAEAFF. The rearrangement joins TRBV3-1 to TRBJ1-1; possible D gene TRBD1, 5 bases. Germline V gene data show CDR1 as LGHDT and CDR2 as YNNKEL (reference sequence). This CDR3 has 14 residues. Trimming shortened V by 1 base and J by 8 bases, and 14 bases separated the two germline ends.

This clonotype occurred a few times. V and J are TRBV15 and TRBJ1-1, with D maybe TRBD1 (6 bases). Germline-derived CDR1 and CDR2 are LNHNV and YYDKDF (reference sequence). V lost 5 bases and J lost 5, with 18 bases in between. CDR3 length: 15 residues. CDR3 region: CATSLPQGLWTEAFF. The CDR3 region has the DNA TGTGCCACCAGCCTGCCTCAGGGGTTATGGACTGAAGCTTTCTTT.

The chain combines TRBV6-1 with TRBJ1-1; the D gene is possibly TRBD1 (6 bases). The CDR3 length is 13 residues. The ends were cut back, 6 bases at V and 11 bases at J, with 19 bases in the middle. CDR1 MNHNS and CDR2 SASEGT come from the germline V gene. CDR3 coding DNA: TGTGCCAGCAGCCGAGTCGGGACAACGCTCGCTTTCTTT. Its translation is CASSRVGTTLAFF.

By its share, this clonotype is medium-sized. The chain's CDR3 is CASSLGQGINQPQHF. In DNA, the CDR3 is TGTGCCAGCAGTTTGGGACAGGGGATAAATCAGCCCCAGCATTTT. The genes are TRBV27 and TRBJ1-5; the match to TRBD1 covers 10 bases. V shed 3 bases, J shed 4 bases, and the junction held 3 bases outside the gene matches. CDR1 MNHEY and CDR2 SMNVEV come from the germline V gene (reference sequence). The CDR3 has 15 residues.

The chain carries TRBV19 and TRBJ1-1; weak D call: TRBD1 (5 bases). Germline loops: CDR1 LNHDA, CDR2 SQIVND (reference sequence). V gave up 0 bases and J gave up 12 bases, with 11 bases separating them. The CDR3 extends over 12 amino acids. The CDR3 sequence: CASSIERGWSFF. In nucleotides, the CDR3 is TGTGCCAGTAGTATAGAGAGGGGTTGGTCTTTCTTT.

The chain has TRBV18 and TRBJ2-5; 7 bases match TRBD1. Germline CDR1 reads KGHSH; CDR2 reads LQKENI. With V trimmed by 2 bases and J by 5 bases, 5 bases remained unmatched. The CDR3 has 14 amino acids. This chain's CDR3 is CASSPGTVQETQYF. CDR3 nucleotides: TGTGCCAGCTCACCAGGGACAGTTCAGGAGACCCAGTACTTC.

V gene TRBV7-8 combines with J gene TRBJ1-1; no reliable D call. Trimming removed 2 bases at V and 1 base at J, with 8 bases between. Germline V gene sequence: CDR1 SGHVS, CDR2 FQNEAQ. This CDR3 is built from 14 residues. The CDR3 bases are TGTGCCAGCAGCTTAAACCTTGGGAACACTGAAGCTTTCTTT. Translated: CASSLNLGNTEAFF.

This sequence joins TRBV7-2 and TRBJ1-1; 8 bases map to TRBD1. V gave up 5 bases and J gave up 1 base; unmatched junction bases: 3. Per germline, CDR1 SGHTA and CDR2 FQGNSA. The CDR3 sequence is 14 residues long. The CDR3 region has the DNA TGTGCCAGCAGCGTACAGGGGGGGAACACTGAAGCTTTCTTT. Translation: CASSVQGGNTEAFF.

The chain links TRBV6-2 or TRBV6-3 to TRBJ2-3; 8 nucleotides align to TRBD2. The germline V gene encodes CDR1 MNHEY and CDR2 SVGEGT. The CDR3 runs 18 residues. V was clipped by 3 bases and J by 3 bases; unmatched bases: 14. CDR3 sequence reads: CASSYHLGGARKTDTQYF. The DNA for the CDR3 is TGTGCCAGCAGTTATCACCTCGGGGGGGCCCGGAAGACAGATACGCAGTATTTT.

V is TRBV2 and J is TRBJ1-6; a possible D gene is TRBD1 (6 bases). V lost 3 bases to trimming and J lost 10 bases, with 13 bases between them. The CDR3 sequence is 14 residues long. The V gene's germline CDR1 is SNHLY and CDR2 FYNNEI. The CDR3 loop is CASSEGAIGSPLHF. In DNA, the CDR3 is TGTGCCAGCAGTGAGGGGGCGATTGGGTCACCCCTCCACTTT.

This clonotype was counted only a few times. V usage is TRBV7-9 and J usage is TRBJ1-5; D unclear. Deletions cut 4 bases from V and 2 bases from J, with 9 bases between. The length of the CDR3 is 14 residues. Germline loops: CDR1 SEHNR, CDR2 FQNEAQ (reference sequence). DNA of the CDR3: TGTGCCAGCAGCTCACGAGCCGGCAATCAGCCCCAGCATTTT. This gives the protein CASSSRAGNQPQHF.

Concerning this clonotype: The final CDR3 position lacks the conserved phenylalanine or tryptophan, pointing to a likely read error. The CDR3 spells CASSGRDTGELFS. DNA for the CDR3: TGTGCCAGCAGTGGCAGGGACACCGGGGAGCTGTTTTCT. The gene calls are TRBV6-4 and TRBJ2-2, with D perhaps matching TRBD1 (5 bases). This CDR3 region has 13 residues. Looked up from germline, CDR1 is MRHNA and CDR2 is SNTAGT. Trimming left V 4 bases short and J 3 bases short, with 6 bases between.

In its sample, this clonotype ranks as medium-sized. The chain links TRBV7-9 to TRBJ2-3; D assignment may be TRBD1 or TRBD2 (5 bases each). The ends were cut back, 2 bases at V and 0 bases at J, with 15 bases in the middle. In germline, CDR1 is SEHNR, CDR2 FQNEAQ (reference sequence). This CDR3 comprises 17 residues. The CDR3 loop reads CASSLRGGQVSTDTQYF. DNA for the CDR3: TGTGCCAGCAGCTTAAGGGGCGGGCAGGTCAGCACAGATACGCAGTATTTT.

The V and J genes are TRBV6-4 and TRBJ2-3; possibly TRBD1 for D (5 bases). From germline, CDR1 is MRHNA and CDR2 SNTAGT. CDR3 length: 13 amino acids. The V end was cut by 5 bases, the J end by 5 bases, with 11 bases between. The DNA for the CDR3 is TGTGCCAGCAGTCAAGAAGGGGTAGATACGCAGTATTTT. This gives the protein CASSQEGVDTQYF.

The V call is TRBV19, the J call TRBJ2-7; perhaps TRBD1 as D (6 bases). The V gene lost 7 bases and the J gene lost 3 bases, with 13 bases spanning the gap. CDR1 and CDR2 from the germline V gene are LNHDA and SQIVND (reference sequence). The CDR3 extends over 13 amino acids. The chain's CDR3 is CASKPPGDYEQYF. The DNA for the CDR3 is TGTGCCAGTAAACCTCCAGGGGACTACGAGCAGTACTTC.

The chain recombines TRBV6-1 with TRBJ2-1; possible D gene TRBD2, 5 bases. CDR1 and CDR2 from the germline V gene are MNHNS and SASEGT. The CDR3 has 16 residues. Trimming took 5 bases from V and 0 from J, leaving 14 bases between them. The CDR3 region is CASSRTGTSSYNEQFF. The DNA for the CDR3 is TGTGCCAGCAGTCGGACGGGTACTAGCTCCTACAATGAGCAGTTCTTC.

The chain links TRBV20-1 to TRBJ2-7; D unclear. The CDR3 consists of 14 residues. Germline-derived CDR1 and CDR2 are DFQATT and SNEGSKA (reference sequence). The V and J ends lost 0 bases and 5 bases respectively, with 14 bases between them. CDR3 region: CSARDSGAADEQYF. Written as DNA, the CDR3 is TGCAGTGCTAGAGATAGTGGTGCGGCCGACGAGCAGTACTTC.

As for this clonotype: Its ends do not fully match the called genes, so a read error is possible. The chain has TRBV7-7 and TRBJ2-5; TRBD2 aligns across 8 bases. CDR3 length equals 16 residues. The germline gives CDR1 SSHAT, CDR2 FNYEAQ (reference sequence). CDR3 DNA: TGTGCTAGCAGCCCAGCGGCGGGGGGAGAAGAAGAGACCCAGTACTTC. This sequence encodes CASSPAAGGEEETQYF.

The rearrangement joins TRBV20-1 to TRBJ1-5; the match to TRBD1 covers 8 bases. J was trimmed by 2 bases and V by 6 bases; bases with no gene match: 9. The CDR3 consists of 15 residues. Germline CDR1 is DFQATT and CDR2 is SNEGSKA (reference sequence). DNA for the CDR3: TGCAGTGCCCCCCTCGGGACAGGAGGCAATCAGCCCCAGCATTTT. It specifies CSAPLGTGGNQPQHF.